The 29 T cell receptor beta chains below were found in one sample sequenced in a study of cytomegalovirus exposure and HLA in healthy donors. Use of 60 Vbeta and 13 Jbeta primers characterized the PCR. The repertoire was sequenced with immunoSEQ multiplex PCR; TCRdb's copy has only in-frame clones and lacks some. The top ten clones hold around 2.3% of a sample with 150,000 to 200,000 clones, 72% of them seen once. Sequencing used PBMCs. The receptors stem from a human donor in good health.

The CDR3 region is CASSLGGQVNNSPLHF. CDR3 DNA sequence: TGCGCCAGCAGCTTGGGCGGACAGGTTAATAATTCACCCCTCCACTTT. The V call is TRBV5-1, the J call TRBJ1-6, with 7 bases matching TRBD1. The V gene end was trimmed by 0 bases and the J gene end by 5 bases; junction bases not matched to a gene: 5. The V gene's germline CDR1 is SGHRS and CDR2 YFSETQ. CDR3 length equals 16 residues.

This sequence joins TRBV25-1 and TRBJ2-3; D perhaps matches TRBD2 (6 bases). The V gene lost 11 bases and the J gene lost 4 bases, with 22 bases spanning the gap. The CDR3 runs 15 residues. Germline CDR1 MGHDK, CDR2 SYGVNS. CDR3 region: CAASVGRTGADTQYF. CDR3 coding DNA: TGTGCCGCTAGCGTGGGGAGGACGGGGGCAGATACGCAGTATTTT.

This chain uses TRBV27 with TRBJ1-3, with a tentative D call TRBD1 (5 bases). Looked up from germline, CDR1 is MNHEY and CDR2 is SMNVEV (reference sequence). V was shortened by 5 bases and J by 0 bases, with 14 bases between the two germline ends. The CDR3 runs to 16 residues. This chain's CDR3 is CASSLRGGSSGNTIYF. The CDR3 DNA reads TGTGCCAGCAGTCTCCGGGGGGGAAGCTCTGGAAACACCATATATTTT.

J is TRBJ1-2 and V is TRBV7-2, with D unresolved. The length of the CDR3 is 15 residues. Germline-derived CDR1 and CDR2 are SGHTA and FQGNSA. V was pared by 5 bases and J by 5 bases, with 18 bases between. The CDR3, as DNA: TGTGCCAGCAGCCCCTCCCGGGGAAATGGGTATGGCTACACCTTC. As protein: CASSPSRGNGYGYTF.

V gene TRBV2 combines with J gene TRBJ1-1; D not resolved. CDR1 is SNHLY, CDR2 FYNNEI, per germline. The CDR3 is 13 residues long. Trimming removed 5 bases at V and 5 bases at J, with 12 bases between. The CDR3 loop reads CASSREAGTEAFF. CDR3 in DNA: TGTGCCAGCAGTAGGGAGGCCGGGACTGAAGCTTTCTTT.

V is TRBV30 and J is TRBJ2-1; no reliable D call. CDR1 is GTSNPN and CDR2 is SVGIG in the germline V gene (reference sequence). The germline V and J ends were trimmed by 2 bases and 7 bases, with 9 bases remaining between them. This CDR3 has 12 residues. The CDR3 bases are TGTGCCTGGAGTAAGCAGGCGAATGAGCAGTTCTTC. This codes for CAWSKQANEQFF.

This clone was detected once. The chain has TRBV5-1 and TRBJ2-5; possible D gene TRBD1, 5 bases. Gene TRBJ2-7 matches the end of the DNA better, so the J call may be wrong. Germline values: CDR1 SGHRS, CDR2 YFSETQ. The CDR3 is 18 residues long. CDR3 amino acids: CASSLVPDSWGTSYEQYF. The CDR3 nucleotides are TGCGCCAGCAGCTTGGTCCCCGACAGCTGGGGCACCTCCTACGAGCAGTACTTC.

The CDR3 here is CASSLELRGNNEQFF. In nucleotides, the CDR3 is TGTGCCAGCAGCTTAGAGCTGCGGGGGAACAATGAGCAGTTCTTC. The V gene is TRBV7-2, the J gene TRBJ2-1; 7 bases agree with TRBD2. This CDR3 contains 15 residues. The V segment lost 1 base and the J segment 5 bases; nucleotides outside the gene matches: 5. The germline V gene encodes CDR1 SGHTA and CDR2 FQGNSA.

The CDR3 sequence is CASTGDQYF. For the CDR3, the DNA is TGTGCCAGCACGGGGGACCAGTACTTC. The chain uses TRBV21-1 and TRBJ2-5; the D call of TRBD2 is as the table states it, not checked on the DNA. TRBV21-1 is designated a pseudogene. CDR3 length equals 9 residues.

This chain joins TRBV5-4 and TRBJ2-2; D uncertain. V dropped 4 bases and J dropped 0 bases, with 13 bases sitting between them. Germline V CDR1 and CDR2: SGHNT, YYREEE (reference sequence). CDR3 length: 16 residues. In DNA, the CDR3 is TGTGCCAGCAGCATACCCACCCCAGCGAACACCGGGGAGCTGTTTTTT. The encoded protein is CASSIPTPANTGELFF.

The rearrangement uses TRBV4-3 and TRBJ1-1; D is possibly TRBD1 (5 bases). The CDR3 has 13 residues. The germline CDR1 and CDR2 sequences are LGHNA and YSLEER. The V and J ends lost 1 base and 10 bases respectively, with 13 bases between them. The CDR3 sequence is CASSQGEGFRAFF. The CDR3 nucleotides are TGCGCCAGCAGCCAAGGGGAGGGGTTTAGAGCTTTCTTT.

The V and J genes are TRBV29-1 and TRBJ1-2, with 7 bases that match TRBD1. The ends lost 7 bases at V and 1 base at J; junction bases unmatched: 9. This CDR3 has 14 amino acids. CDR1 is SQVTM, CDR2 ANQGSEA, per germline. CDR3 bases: TGCAGCGGGGACCGGGACAGTGATAACTATGGCTACACCTTC. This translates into CSGDRDSDNYGYTF.

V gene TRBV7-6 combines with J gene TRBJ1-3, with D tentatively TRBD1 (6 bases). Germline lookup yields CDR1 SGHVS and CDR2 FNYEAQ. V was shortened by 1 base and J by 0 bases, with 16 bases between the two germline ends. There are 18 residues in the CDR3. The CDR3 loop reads CASSLELVGASSGNTIYF. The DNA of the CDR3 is TGTGCCAGCAGCTTAGAATTGGTGGGGGCCTCCTCTGGAAACACCATATATTTT.

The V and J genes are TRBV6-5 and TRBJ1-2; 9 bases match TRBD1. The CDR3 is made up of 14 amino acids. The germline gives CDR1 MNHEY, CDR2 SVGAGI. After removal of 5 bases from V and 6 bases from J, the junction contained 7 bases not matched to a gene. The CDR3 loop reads CASSLSRTGDGYTF. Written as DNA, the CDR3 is TGTGCCAGCAGTCTGTCCCGGACAGGGGATGGCTACACCTTC.

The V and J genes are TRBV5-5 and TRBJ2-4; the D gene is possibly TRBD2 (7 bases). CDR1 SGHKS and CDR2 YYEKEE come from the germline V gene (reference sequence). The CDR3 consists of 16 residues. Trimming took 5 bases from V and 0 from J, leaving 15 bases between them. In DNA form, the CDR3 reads TGTGCCAGCAGTATGGGAGGGGGGGGAGCCAAAAACATTCAGTACTTC. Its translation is CASSMGGGGAKNIQYF.

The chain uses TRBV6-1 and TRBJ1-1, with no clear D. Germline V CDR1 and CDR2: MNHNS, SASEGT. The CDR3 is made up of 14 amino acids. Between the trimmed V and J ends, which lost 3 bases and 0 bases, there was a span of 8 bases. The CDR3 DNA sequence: TGTGCCAGCAGTGATAACAGAATGAACACTGAAGCTTTCTTT. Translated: CASSDNRMNTEAFF.

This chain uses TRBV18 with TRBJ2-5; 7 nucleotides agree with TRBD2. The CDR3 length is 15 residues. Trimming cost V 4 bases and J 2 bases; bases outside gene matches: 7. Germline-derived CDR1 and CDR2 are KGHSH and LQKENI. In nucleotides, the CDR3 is TGTGCCAGCTCACAGACTAGCAGGGCTCAAGAGACCCAGTACTTC. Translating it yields CASSQTSRAQETQYF. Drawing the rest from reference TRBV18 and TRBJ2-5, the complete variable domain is NAGVMQNPRHLVRRRGQEARLRCSPMKGHSHVYWYRQLPEEGLKFMVYLQKENIIDESGMPKERFSAEFPKEGPSILRIQQVVRGDSAAYFCASSQTSRAQETQYFGPGTRLLVL.

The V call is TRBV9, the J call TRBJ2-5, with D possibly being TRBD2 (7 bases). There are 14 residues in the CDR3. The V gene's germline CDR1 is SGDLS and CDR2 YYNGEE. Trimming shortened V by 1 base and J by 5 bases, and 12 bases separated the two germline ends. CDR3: CASSVTGGRETQYF. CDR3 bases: TGTGCCAGCAGCGTAACGGGGGGCAGGGAGACCCAGTACTTC.

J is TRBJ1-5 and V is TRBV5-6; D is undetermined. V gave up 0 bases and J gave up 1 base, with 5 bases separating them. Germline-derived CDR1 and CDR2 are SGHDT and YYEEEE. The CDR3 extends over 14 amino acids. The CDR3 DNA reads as TGTGCCAGCAGCTTGGGACTGAGCAATCAGCCCCAGCATTTT. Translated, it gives CASSLGLSNQPQHF.

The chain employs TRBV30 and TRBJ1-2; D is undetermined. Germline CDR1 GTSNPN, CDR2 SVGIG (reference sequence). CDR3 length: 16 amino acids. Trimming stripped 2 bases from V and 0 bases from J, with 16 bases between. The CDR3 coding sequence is TGTGCCTGGAGTCGGGGAGGGCGGGAAGCTAACTATGGCTACACCTTC. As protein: CAWSRGGREANYGYTF. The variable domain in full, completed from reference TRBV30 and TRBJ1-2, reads SQTIHQWPATLVQPVGSPLSLECTVEGTSNPNLYWYRQAAGRGLQLLFYSVGIGQISSEVPQNLSASRPQDRQFILSSKKLLLSDSGFYLCAWSRGGREANYGYTFGSGTRLTVV.

This CDR3 reads CAWEVASGNTIYF. The CDR3 DNA sequence: TGTGCCTGGGAAGTGGCCTCTGGAAACACCATATATTTT. The gene calls are TRBV30 and TRBJ1-3; D is unclear. V was clipped by 5 bases and J by 0 bases, with 8 bases between them. CDR3 length: 13 amino acids. Germline V gives CDR1 GTSNPN, CDR2 SVGIG (reference sequence).

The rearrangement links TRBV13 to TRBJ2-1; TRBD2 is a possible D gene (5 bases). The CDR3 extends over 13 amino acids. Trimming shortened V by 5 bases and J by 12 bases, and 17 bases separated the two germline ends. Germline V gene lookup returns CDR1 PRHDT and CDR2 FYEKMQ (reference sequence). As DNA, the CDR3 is TGTGCCAGCAGCCCCCGAGGACTGATGGGGCAGTTCTTC. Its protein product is CASSPRGLMGQFF. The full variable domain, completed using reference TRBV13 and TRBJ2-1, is AAGVIQSPRHLIKEKRETATLKCYPIPRHDTVYWYQQGPGQDPQFLISFYEKMQSDKGSIPDRFSAQQFSDYHSELNMSSLELGDSALYFCASSPRGLMGQFFGPGTRLTVL.

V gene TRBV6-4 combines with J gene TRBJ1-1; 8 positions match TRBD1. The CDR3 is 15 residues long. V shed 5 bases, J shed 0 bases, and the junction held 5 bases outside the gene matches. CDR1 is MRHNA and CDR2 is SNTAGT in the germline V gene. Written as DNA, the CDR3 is TGTGCCAGCAGTACAAACAGGGGGGTGAACACTGAAGCTTTCTTT. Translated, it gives CASSTNRGVNTEAFF.

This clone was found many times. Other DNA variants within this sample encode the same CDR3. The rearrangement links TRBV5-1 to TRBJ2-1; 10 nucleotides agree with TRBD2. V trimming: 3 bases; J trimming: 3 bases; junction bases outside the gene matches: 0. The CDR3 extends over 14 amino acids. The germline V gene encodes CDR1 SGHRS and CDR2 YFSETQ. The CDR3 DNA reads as TGCGCCAGCAGCTCTAGCGGGGGCTACAATGAGCAGTTCTTC. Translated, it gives CASSSSGGYNEQFF.

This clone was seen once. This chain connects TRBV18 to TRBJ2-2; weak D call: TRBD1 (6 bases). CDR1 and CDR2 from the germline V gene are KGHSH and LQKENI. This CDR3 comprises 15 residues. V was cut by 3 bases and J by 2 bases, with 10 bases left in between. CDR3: CASSPTGPNTGELFF. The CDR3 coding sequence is TGTGCCAGCTCACCGACAGGCCCAAACACCGGGGAGCTGTTTTTT. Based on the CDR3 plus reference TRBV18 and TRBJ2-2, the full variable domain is NAGVMQNPRHLVRRRGQEARLRCSPMKGHSHVYWYRQLPEEGLKFMVYLQKENIIDESGMPKERFSAEFPKEGPSILRIQQVVRGDSAAYFCASSPTGPNTGELFFGEGSRLTVL.

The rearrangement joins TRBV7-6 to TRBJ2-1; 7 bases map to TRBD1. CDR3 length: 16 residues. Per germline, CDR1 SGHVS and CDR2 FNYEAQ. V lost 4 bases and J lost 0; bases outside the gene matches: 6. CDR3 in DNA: TGTGCCAGCAGCTCGTACAGGGGCGGCTCCTACAATGAGCAGTTCTTC. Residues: CASSSYRGGSYNEQFF.

DNA for the CDR3: TGTGCCAGCAGCGCCCGGTACGAGCAGTACTTC. Translated, it gives CASSARYEQYF. The chain couples TRBV7-9 to TRBJ2-7; D gene ambiguous. Germline lookup yields CDR1 SEHNR and CDR2 FQNEAQ (reference sequence). CDR3 size: 11 residues. V shed 5 bases and J shed 4 bases, with 6 bases lying between them. The full variable domain, rest sourced from reference TRBV7-9 and TRBJ2-7, is DTGVSQNPRHKITKRGQNVTFRCDPISEHNRLYWYRQTLGQGPEFLTYFQNEAQLEKSRLLSDRFSAERPKGSFSTLEIQRTEQGDSAMYLCASSARYEQYFGPGTRLTVT.

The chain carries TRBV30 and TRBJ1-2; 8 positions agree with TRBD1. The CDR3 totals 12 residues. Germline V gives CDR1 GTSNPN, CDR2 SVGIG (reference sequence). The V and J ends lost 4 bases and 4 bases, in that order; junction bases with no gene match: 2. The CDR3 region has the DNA TGTGCCTGGACGGACAGGGCCTATGGCTACACCTTC. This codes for CAWTDRAYGYTF.

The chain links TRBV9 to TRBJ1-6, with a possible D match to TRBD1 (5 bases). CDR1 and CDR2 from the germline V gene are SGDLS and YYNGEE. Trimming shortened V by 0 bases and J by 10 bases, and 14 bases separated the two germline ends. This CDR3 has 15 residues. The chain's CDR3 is CASSVGSRVESPLHF. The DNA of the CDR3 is TGTGCCAGCAGCGTAGGGAGCAGGGTAGAGTCACCCCTCCACTTT.